This entry concerns a single TCR beta chain. Its antigen is currently unknown. This CDR3 comprises 18 residues. The V and J ends lost 0 bases and 3 bases respectively, with 18 bases between them. Germline CDR1 and CDR2: LGHNA and YSLEER. TCR beta CDR3 region amplification was performed from RNA transcripts. HTBI primers drove first-round RT-PCR of the TCR CDR3. TCRdb ran MiXCR on the multiplex PCR reads and lists one entry per CDR3 protein. The sample gives 550,000 to 800,000 distinct CDR3 sequences, roughly 17% of which show up once; about a sixth is in the top ten. Every diagnosis used clinical symptoms, serum thyroxine and TRAb, thyroid ultrasound and orbital computed tomography. PBMCs were collected from a 10 ml volume of fresh peripheral blood. The data originate from a study of T cells in Graves' hyperthyroidism and ophthalmopathy. On the study more broadly: Peripheral blood was obtained at initial diagnosis, preceding any treatment.

Study conclusions and caveats: Most thyroid clonotypes that were expanded above 0.001 also turned up in blood.

Sequencing was done on a sample of blood. The receptor comes from a man aged 45-65 years with Graves' hyperthyroidism. The J gene is TRBJ2-1, the V gene TRBV4-3; maybe TRBD2 (5 bases). CDR3 nucleotide sequence: TGCGCCAGCAGCCAAGATCTTTCGGGAAGGGCCCTCTACAATGAGCAGTTCTTC. It encodes CASSQDLSGRALYNEQFF.